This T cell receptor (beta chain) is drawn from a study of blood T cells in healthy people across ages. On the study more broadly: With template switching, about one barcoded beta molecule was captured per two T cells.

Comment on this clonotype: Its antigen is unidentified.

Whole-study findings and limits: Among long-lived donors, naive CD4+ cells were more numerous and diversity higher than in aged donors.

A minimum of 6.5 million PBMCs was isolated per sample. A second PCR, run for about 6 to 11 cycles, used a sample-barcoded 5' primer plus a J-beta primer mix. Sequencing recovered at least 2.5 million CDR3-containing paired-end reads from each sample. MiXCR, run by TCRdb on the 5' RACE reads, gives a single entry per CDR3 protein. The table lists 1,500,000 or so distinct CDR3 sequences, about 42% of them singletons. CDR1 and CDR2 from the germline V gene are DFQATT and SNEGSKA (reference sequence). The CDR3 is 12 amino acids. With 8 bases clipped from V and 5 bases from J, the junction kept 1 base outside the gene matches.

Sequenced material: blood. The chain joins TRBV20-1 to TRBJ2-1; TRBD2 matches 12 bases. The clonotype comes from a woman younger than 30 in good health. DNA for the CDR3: TGCAGTCTAGCGGGAGGGAACAATGAGCAGTTCTTC. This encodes CSLAGGNNEQFF.